This entry lists 5 T cell receptor delta chains sequenced from one sample in a study of gammadelta T cells in human blood. TCRdb made new clone calls on the RT-PCR reads using CATT. Counted here are approximately 830 delta-chain clones, roughly 41% occurring once; the ten biggest clones make up about 15%. The sequencing sample was made of non-Vgamma9Vdelta2 gamma-delta T cells from infant blood. These receptors all stem from a human donor.

As regards this clone: A much larger clonotype is one base distant, so this may be a read error. The chain has TRDV1 and TRDJ1; 9 bases align to TRDD3. The length of the CDR3 is 17 residues. Looked up from germline, CDR1 is TSWWSYY and CDR2 is QGS. V lost 1 base and J lost 7; bases outside the gene matches: 13. The CDR3 protein is CALGEQVPPGDTGKLIF. The CDR3 bases are TGTGCTCTTGGGGAACAAGTCCCCCCGGGGGATACAGGTAAACTCATCTTT.

In this sample, this clone turned up once. This may come from a read error, since a much larger clone is one base off. The sample carries other DNA sequences with the same CDR3. The rearrangement uses TRDV1 and TRDJ1; TRDD3 aligns across 11 bases. The CDR3 spans 20 residues. Germline V gene lookup returns CDR1 TSWWSYY and CDR2 QGS. The CDR3 coding sequence is TGTGCTCTTGGGGAACTTAGATCCTACTGGGGGATAGGTGTTAAGGATAAACTCATATTT. Encoded protein: CALGELRSYWGIGVKDKLIF.

In the case of this clone: Possible read error: a much larger clone is one base away. Other DNA sequences within the sample encode an identical CDR3. J is TRDJ1 and V is TRDV1; 11 nucleotides agree with TRDD3. V lost 0 bases to trimming and J lost 0 bases; unmatched junction nucleotides: 15. The CDR3 length is 21 residues. Germline assignment: CDR1 TSWWSYY and CDR2 QGS. CDR3 sequence (DNA): TGTGCTCTTGGGGAACTCGGGCTACGGTTGGGGGATACGCCGTACACCGATAAACTCATCTTT. Protein product: CALGELGLRLGDTPYTDKLIF.

Note on this clone: This may stem from a read error, because a much larger clone lies one nucleotide away. The sample contains more than one DNA sequence encoding this CDR3. This chain joins TRDV1 and TRDJ1; the match to TRDD3 covers 12 bases. The CDR3 totals 23 residues. CDR1 TSWWSYY and CDR2 QGS come from the germline V gene. The CDR3 here is CALGELITYGHTGGYMGTDKLIF. CDR3 nucleotides: TGTGCTCTTGGGGAACTAATAACCTACGGTCATACTGGGGGATACATGGGCACCGATAAACTAATCTTT.

By frequency in the sample, this clone is large (0.1 to 1%). Other DNA sequences of this sample code for an identical CDR3. The chain uses TRDV1 and TRDJ1; TRDD3 matches at 13 bases. The CDR3 runs to 21 residues. V lost 0 bases, J lost 1 base, and 14 bases stayed unmatched. The germline V gene has CDR1 TSWWSYY and CDR2 QGS. CDR3 protein: CALGELTPRTGGYALTDKLIF. CDR3 bases: TGTGCTCTTGGGGAACTTACCCCCCGAACTGGGGGATACGCCCTCACCGATAAACTCATCTTT.